These 24 T cell receptor beta chains share one sample of origin, sequenced in a study of somatic mutations in cytotoxic T cells in rheumatoid arthritis. The table came from immunoSEQ multiplex PCR; TCRdb's copy has only in-frame clones and leaves some out. Among about 19,000 clones listed, about 86% were seen once. The source material was CD8+ T cells sorted from blood. These receptors came from a middle-aged man in good health.

The V gene is TRBV6-5, the J gene TRBJ2-3, with TRBD2 matching 14 bases. Trimming removed 2 bases from V and 6 bases from J; junction bases left unmatched: 4. The CDR3 consists of 16 residues. Per germline, CDR1 MNHEY and CDR2 SVGAGI. In nucleotides, the CDR3 is TGTGCCAGCAGTTACGGGACTAGCGGGAGAGCGGATACGCAGTATTTT. This gives the protein CASSYGTSGRADTQYF.

The rearrangement joins TRBV29-1 to TRBJ2-7, with 14 bases lining up with TRBD2. The CDR3 is made up of 14 amino acids. Germline-derived CDR1 and CDR2 are SQVTM and ANQGSEA. The V and J ends lost 1 base and 6 bases, in that order; junction bases with no gene match: 2. For the CDR3, the DNA is TGCAGCGTTGAAGGGGGACTAGCGGGAGCCGAGCAGTACTTC. This encodes CSVEGGLAGAEQYF.

J is TRBJ2-7 and V is TRBV19; a weak D match, TRBD2 (5 bases). Germline assignment: CDR1 LNHDA and CDR2 SQIVND (reference sequence). The CDR3 sequence is 12 residues long. V was clipped by 10 bases and J by 5 bases, with 15 bases between them. CDR3 DNA sequence: TGTGCCACCCCGCGGGTTGGCAACGAGCAGTACTTC. Translation gives CATPRVGNEQYF.

The CDR3 nucleotides read TGCGCCAGCAGCCAGGGCCGTGGCGGGCTGGGCCATGAGCAGTTCTTC. This translates into CASSQGRGGLGHEQFF. V usage is TRBV4-1 and J usage is TRBJ2-1; TRBD2 might be the D (5 bases). Germline assignment: CDR1 MGHRA and CDR2 YSYEKL. The CDR3 has 16 amino acids. V was cut by 3 bases and J by 8 bases, with 20 bases left in between.

V and J are TRBV7-3 and TRBJ2-2; D tentatively fits TRBD1 or TRBD2 (6 bases each). The germline V gene encodes CDR1 SGHTA and CDR2 FQGTGA. CDR3 length: 18 amino acids. Between the trimmed V and J ends, which lost 6 bases and 4 bases, there was a span of 24 bases. CDR3 loop: CASSATGGIRSRTGELFF. In DNA form, the CDR3 reads TGTGCCAGCAGTGCGACAGGCGGGATACGAAGTCGCACCGGGGAGCTGTTTTTT.

The chain links TRBV27 to TRBJ1-2; D might be TRBD1 (5 bases). The V end lost 3 bases, the J end lost 2 bases, and 7 bases lay between the germline ends. Germline lookup yields CDR1 MNHEY and CDR2 SMNVEV (reference sequence). The CDR3 is made up of 13 amino acids. CDR3 protein: CASSFGGNYGYTF. DNA of the CDR3: TGTGCCAGCAGTTTTGGGGGAAACTATGGCTACACCTTC.

The chain uses TRBV28 and TRBJ2-1; the match to TRBD1 covers 8 bases. CDR1 and CDR2 (germline): MDHEN, SYDVKM. The CDR3 spans 14 residues. J was trimmed by 5 bases and V by 6 bases; bases with no gene match: 6. CDR3 coding DNA: TGTGCCAGCAGCCCAGGACAGGGAGACAATGAGCAGTTCTTC. It encodes CASSPGQGDNEQFF.

The genes are TRBV29-1 and TRBJ2-1; 11 bases are shared with TRBD2. The length of the CDR3 is 16 residues. Germline CDR1 is SQVTM and CDR2 is ANQGSEA. J lost 8 bases, V lost 6 bases, and 15 bases had no gene match. CDR3 amino acids: CSVGIAGGPVSYEQFF. CDR3 coding DNA: TGCAGCGTCGGAATAGCGGGAGGGCCCGTTTCGTATGAGCAGTTCTTC.

The rearrangement joins TRBV12-2 to TRBJ1-6; the D call in the table, TRBD1, was not verified against the DNA. TRBV12-2 represents a pseudogene. This CDR3 has 11 amino acids. CDR3 sequence (DNA): TGTGCAAGTCGCCCAAATTCACCCCTCCACTTT. Residues: CASRPNSPLHF.

The chain uses TRBV27 and TRBJ1-5; TRBD1 aligns across 9 bases. V was clipped by 4 bases and J by 0 bases; unmatched bases: 1. The CDR3 is 15 residues long. CDR1 is MNHEY and CDR2 is SMNVEV in the germline V gene (reference sequence). CDR3 sequence reads: CASSWTGDSNQPQHF. The CDR3 region has the DNA TGTGCCAGCAGTTGGACAGGGGATAGCAATCAGCCCCAGCATTTT.

The CDR3 here is CASTLAGDQFSGANVLTF. The CDR3 DNA is TGTGCCAGCACCTTAGCGGGGGACCAGTTCTCTGGGGCCAACGTCCTGACTTTC. V usage is TRBV5-8 and J usage is TRBJ2-6, with 9 bases matching TRBD2. From germline, CDR1 is SGHTS and CDR2 YDEGEE. J gave up 0 bases and V 6 bases, and 10 bases lay outside the gene matches. This CDR3 contains 18 residues.

This chain uses TRBV5-5 with TRBJ2-1; no firm D call. This CDR3 is 15 amino acids long. CDR1 is SGHKS and CDR2 is YYEKEE in the germline V gene (reference sequence). Between the trimmed V and J ends, which lost 0 bases and 0 bases, there was a span of 7 bases. This CDR3 is CASSLVADSYNEQFF. The CDR3 nucleotides read TGTGCCAGCAGCTTGGTGGCAGACTCCTACAATGAGCAGTTCTTC.

As to this clone: At one end the junction does not follow the germline gene, possibly because of a read error. The chain uses TRBV10-2 and TRBJ2-2; possibly TRBD1 for D (6 bases). Germline V gene data show CDR1 as WSHSY and CDR2 as SAAADI. This CDR3 comprises 15 residues. CDR3 sequence (DNA): TGCGCCAGCACTGAGACAGGACCCACGAGCGGGGAGCTGTTTTTT. It translates to CASTETGPTSGELFF.

V is TRBV28 and J is TRBJ2-3; 11 bases align to TRBD2. Germline CDR1 is MDHEN and CDR2 is SYDVKM. The CDR3 is 17 amino acids. The V segment lost 4 bases and the J segment 1 base; nucleotides outside the gene matches: 7. CDR3 sequence (DNA): TGTGCCAGCAGTTCGGGACTAGCGGAGAAGGGCACAGATACGCAGTATTTT. It yields the protein CASSSGLAEKGTDTQYF.

The chain uses TRBV7-2 and TRBJ1-2; a possible D gene is TRBD1 (5 bases). This CDR3 spans 16 amino acids. The germline gives CDR1 SGHTA, CDR2 FQGNSA. With 4 bases removed from V and 4 bases from J, the gap between germline ends came to 19 bases. The CDR3 coding sequence is TGTGCCAGCAGCTCCGGACCGATGGACACATCCTATGGCTACACCTTC. It specifies CASSSGPMDTSYGYTF. The full variable domain, rest sourced from reference TRBV7-2 and TRBJ1-2, is GAGVSQSPSNKVTEKGKDVELRCDPISGHTALYWYRQSLGQGLEFLIYFQGNSAPDKSGLPSDRFSAERTGGSVSTLTIQRTQQEDSAVYLCASSSGPMDTSYGYTFGSGTRLTVV.

The V and J genes are TRBV27 and TRBJ2-2; 11 bases fit TRBD1. This CDR3 has 15 amino acids. CDR1 and CDR2 (germline): MNHEY, SMNVEV (reference sequence). J lost 7 bases, V lost 2 bases, and 3 bases had no gene match. CDR3 amino acids: CASSLGTGGFGELFF. Written as DNA, the CDR3 is TGTGCCAGCAGTTTAGGGACAGGGGGTTTCGGGGAGCTGTTTTTT.

The chain couples TRBV11-3 to TRBJ2-1, with D uncertain. V was clipped by 1 base and J by 6 bases, with 7 bases between them. The CDR3 spans 13 residues. Germline V gene sequence: CDR1 SGHNT, CDR2 YENEEA. In nucleotides, the CDR3 is TGTGCCAGCAGCTTAGGATCTAGCAATGAGCAGTTCTTC. Translation gives CASSLGSSNEQFF.

The V and J genes are TRBV29-1 and TRBJ1-5; 7 bases fit TRBD1. The J segment lost 8 bases and the V segment lost 4 bases, leaving 8 bases of the junction unmatched. The germline V gene has CDR1 SQVTM and CDR2 ANQGSEA. The length of the CDR3 is 13 residues. The CDR3 DNA follows: TGCAGCGTTGGCATTCAGGGGGTGAAGCCCCAGCATTTT. Translating it yields CSVGIQGVKPQHF.

This sequence joins TRBV28 and TRBJ1-2, with 8 bases lining up with TRBD1. The CDR3 is made up of 14 amino acids. The germline V gene encodes CDR1 MDHEN and CDR2 SYDVKM. V was clipped by 4 bases and J by 4 bases; unmatched bases: 5. DNA of the CDR3: TGTGCCAGCAGTTCAGCAACAGGGGGCTATGGCTACACCTTC. It specifies CASSSATGGYGYTF.

This clone was seen only once. The rearrangement links TRBV13 to TRBJ2-7; unclear D gene. CDR3 length: 11 residues. Germline assignment: CDR1 PRHDT and CDR2 FYEKMQ (reference sequence). V lost 5 bases to trimming and J lost 0 bases, with 2 bases between them. The CDR3 here is CASSTSYEQYF. Here the CDR3 DNA reads TGTGCCAGCAGCACCTCCTACGAGCAGTACTTC.

The V call is TRBV4-3, the J call TRBJ2-1, with a tentative D call TRBD1 (6 bases). V was cut by 0 bases and J by 6 bases, with 12 bases left in between. Germline V gives CDR1 LGHNA, CDR2 YSLEER. The CDR3 length is 15 residues. CDR3 amino acids: CASSQDPTGSNEQFF. The DNA of the CDR3 is TGCGCCAGCAGCCAAGATCCAACAGGGAGCAATGAGCAGTTCTTC.

In DNA, the CDR3 is TGTGCCAGCAGTTTTGAAGTAGGCCAGCCGGATACGCAGTATTTT. It codes for CASSFEVGQPDTQYF. This rearrangement joins TRBV28 to TRBJ2-3; D remains unclear. The CDR3 loop spans 15 amino acids. V was trimmed by 3 bases and J by 6 bases, leaving 16 bases between them. The V gene's germline CDR1 is MDHEN and CDR2 SYDVKM.

The V and J genes are TRBV7-6 and TRBJ2-3; D is unresolved. The CDR3 contains 15 residues. V gave up 0 bases and J gave up 4 bases, with 11 bases separating them. Germline values: CDR1 SGHVS, CDR2 FNYEAQ. The DNA for the CDR3 is TGTGCCAGCAGCTTAGCCCAAGGGCGCGCAGATACGCAGTATTTT. It specifies CASSLAQGRADTQYF.

The chain links TRBV13 to TRBJ2-5; perhaps TRBD1 as D (6 bases). CDR3 length: 13 residues. V dropped 3 bases and J dropped 4 bases, with 9 bases sitting between them. Germline CDR1 is PRHDT and CDR2 is FYEKMQ (reference sequence). Here the CDR3 reads CASSFIGGETQYF. DNA of the CDR3: TGTGCCAGCAGCTTCATAGGGGGAGAGACCCAGTACTTC.